The clone carrying this T cell receptor beta chain was observed a handful of times. Its antigen is still unknown. Mouse germline and gene names are used. The read stops 4 residues short of the end of the CDR3; the missing end is completed from the germline J gene. Other DNA sequences from this sample encode an identical CDR3 as well. This sample was included in a study of CD8+ T cells in alopecia areata. As for the study in general: Grafting placed skin from approximately 6-12-month-old C3H/HeJ donors with spontaneous alopecia onto roughly 7-10-week-old female C3H/HeJ mice. Overall study results and limits: Researchers reported that TCR sharing among patients proved less clear than in mice, possibly HLA-linked. Relative to normal scalp, lesional scalp, especially alopecia totalis/universalis, showed higher clonality. Resident alphabeta T-cell populations of normal skin are likewise subject to sequencing in scalp samples.

CD4, CD8alpha, NKG2D, NKG2ACE and other markers guided sorting of pooled cutaneous lymph node cells. The length of the CDR3 is 14 residues. Germline CDR1 reads FNHDT; CDR2 reads SITEND (reference sequence). cDNA prepared by RNA extraction and subsequent reverse transcription served as the template for sequencing. Method: immunoSEQ multiplex PCR; TCRdb's copy keeps in-frame clones and lacks some. Reported are approximately 280,000 clones, none seen only once; the ten largest carry 1.2%. Sequenced input: CD4+ T cells sorted from a lymph node. The receptor comes from a C3H/HeJ mouse with alopecia areata. MHC haplotype of the mouse line: H2-k. The chain carries TRBV19 and TRBJ2-7; the match to TRBD2 covers 8 bases. CDR3: CASSIVTGGYEQYF. The DNA read from the CDR3 is TGTGCCAGCAGTATAGTTACTGGGGGTTAT. The full variable domain, with the rest looked up from reference TRBV19 and TRBJ2-7, is GGIITQTPKFLIGQEGQKLTLKCQQNFNHDTMYWYRQDSGKGLRLIYYSITENDLQKGDLSEGYDASREKKSSFSLTVTSAQKNEMAVFLCASSIVTGGYEQYFGPGTRLTVL.